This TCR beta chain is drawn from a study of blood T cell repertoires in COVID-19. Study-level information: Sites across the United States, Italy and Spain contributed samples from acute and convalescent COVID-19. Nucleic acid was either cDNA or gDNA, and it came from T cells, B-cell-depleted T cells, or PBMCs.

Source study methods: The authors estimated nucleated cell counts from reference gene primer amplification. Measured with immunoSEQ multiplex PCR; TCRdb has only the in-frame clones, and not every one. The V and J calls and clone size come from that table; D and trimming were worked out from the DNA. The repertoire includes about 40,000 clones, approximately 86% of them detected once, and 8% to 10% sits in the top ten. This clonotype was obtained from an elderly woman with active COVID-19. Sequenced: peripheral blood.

CDR3 amino acids: CASSLGQSTDEQYF. DNA of the CDR3: TGCGCCAGCAGCTTGGGACAATCTACCGACGAGCAGTACTTC. The V and J genes are TRBV5-1 and TRBJ2-7; D is ambiguous. The germline CDR1 and CDR2 sequences are SGHRS and YFSETQ. This CDR3 contains 14 residues. V shed 0 bases and J shed 5 bases, with 12 bases lying between them.